This entry is about one T cell receptor (beta chain). PCR primers comprised 60 Vbeta and 13 Jbeta primers. Sequenced by immunoSEQ multiplex PCR; TCRdb stores in-frame clones only, minus some. This repertoire shows about 150,000 clones, about 70% found once; its top ten account for over 3%. The CDR3 covers 16 residues. Germline values: CDR1 PRHDT, CDR2 FYEKMQ (reference sequence). V was shortened by 5 bases and J by 6 bases, with 20 bases between the two germline ends. This sample is part of a study of cytomegalovirus exposure and HLA in healthy donors. The receptor was isolated from a male donor in good health and CMV-seronegative. The chain combines TRBV13 with TRBJ2-1; D perhaps matches TRBD2 (7 bases). The specimen was PBMCs. The CDR3 is CASSPPTGGLINEQFF. The CDR3 DNA follows: TGTGCCAGCAGCCCGCCCACGGGGGGCCTGATCAATGAGCAGTTCTTC.